These 14 T cell receptor beta chains were all obtained from the same sample, sequenced in a study of early T cells in non-severe SARS-CoV-2 infection. TCRdb passed the 5' RACE reads through MiXCR, listing each CDR3 protein once. This sample has 75,000 to 100,000 distinct CDR3 sequences, with over 12% found just once. Sequencing used whole blood. The receptor set was obtained from an adult who was a healthcare worker with PCR-confirmed SARS-CoV-2 infection or an uninfected control (not recorded which).

V is TRBV10-3 and J is TRBJ1-3; D gene ambiguous. With 10 bases removed from V and 2 bases from J, the gap between germline ends came to 6 bases. CDR3 length: 11 amino acids. The germline V gene has CDR1 ENHRY and CDR2 SYGVKD. CDR3 nucleotide sequence: TGTGCCACGGGTCCTGGAAACACCATATATTTT. It encodes CATGPGNTIYF.

The chain combines TRBV6-4 with TRBJ2-5, with 11 bases that match TRBD2. V was pared by 6 bases and J by 2 bases, with 5 bases of the junction left unmatched. This CDR3 contains 15 residues. The germline V gene has CDR1 MRHNA and CDR2 SNTAGT. CDR3 amino acids: CASSTGTSGQETQYF. DNA for the CDR3: TGTGCCAGCAGCACCGGGACTAGCGGACAAGAGACCCAGTACTTC.

The CDR3 spells CASSYSGGGADTQYF. The CDR3 DNA reads as TGTGCCAGCAGTTACAGTGGCGGGGGGGCAGATACGCAGTATTTT. V usage is TRBV6-5 and J usage is TRBJ2-3, with 9 bases identical to TRBD2. The germline CDR1 and CDR2 sequences are MNHEY and SVGAGI. With 2 bases clipped from V and 4 bases from J, the junction kept 4 bases outside the gene matches. This CDR3 has 15 amino acids.

This chain links TRBV29-1 with TRBJ1-5, with no clear D. This CDR3 is built from 10 residues. Trimming left V 7 bases short and J 7 bases short, with 8 bases between. Germline V gene sequence: CDR1 SQVTM, CDR2 ANQGSEA. The CDR3: CSEEMQPQHF. Written as DNA, the CDR3 is TGCAGCGAGGAGATGCAGCCCCAGCATTTT.

The rearrangement uses TRBV4-2 and TRBJ1-3; D perhaps matches TRBD1 (5 bases). Trimming shortened V by 4 bases and J by 2 bases, and 12 bases separated the two germline ends. Germline V gene lookup returns CDR1 LGHNA and CDR2 YNFKEQ. The CDR3 covers 15 residues. Here the CDR3 DNA reads TGTGCCAGCAGCCCCGGCCAGGGCCCTGGAAACACCATATATTTT. Its translation: CASSPGQGPGNTIYF.

This chain uses TRBV15 with TRBJ1-4; D gene uncertain. There are 13 residues in the CDR3. V was pared by 5 bases and J by 8 bases, with 12 bases between. From germline, CDR1 is LNHNV and CDR2 YYDKDF (reference sequence). The CDR3 DNA reads TGTGCCACCAGCGCCCTGGTATCAGAAAAACTGTTTTTT. The encoded protein is CATSALVSEKLFF.

This clonotype has a count of ten or more. The rearrangement joins TRBV2 to TRBJ1-5; no reliable D call. Germline CDR1 SNHLY, CDR2 FYNNEI. This CDR3 region has 14 residues. Trimming took off 4 bases at V and 3 bases at J, with 10 bases between the two ends. CDR3 nucleotides: TGTGCCAGCAGTGTTCTCCGGGACAATCAGCCCCAGCATTTT. It specifies CASSVLRDNQPQHF.

The chain uses TRBV7-8 and TRBJ2-2; unclear D gene. Trimming left V 2 bases short and J 4 bases short, with 17 bases between. Per germline, CDR1 SGHVS and CDR2 FQNEAQ. The CDR3 has 17 residues. CDR3 nucleotides: TGTGCCAGCAGCTTACAGGATCCCCTTTTAAGCACCGGGGAGCTGTTTTTT. Its protein is CASSLQDPLLSTGELFF.

Only a few counts were recorded for this clonotype. J is TRBJ2-5 and V is TRBV2; D gene unclear. Looked up from germline, CDR1 is SNHLY and CDR2 is FYNNEI. This CDR3 contains 13 residues. V was clipped by 7 bases and J by 5 bases, with 14 bases between them. CDR3 DNA: TGTGCCAGCACGGGTGCCTATGTGGAGACCCAGTACTTC. It specifies CASTGAYVETQYF.

This clonotype was observed a few times. The CDR3 sequence is CASSVDGETNYGYTF. The CDR3 coding sequence is TGCGCCAGCAGCGTAGACGGGGAAACTAACTATGGCTACACCTTC. This sequence joins TRBV5-1 and TRBJ1-2; D is unresolved. The length of the CDR3 is 15 residues. The V end was cut by 4 bases, the J end by 0 bases, with 13 bases between. Per germline, CDR1 SGHRS and CDR2 YFSETQ.

This clonotype was counted at least ten times. The chain joins TRBV6-5 to TRBJ2-6; TRBD1 is a possible D gene (5 bases). V lost 7 bases, J lost 1 base, and 11 bases lay in between. The CDR3 has 15 residues. The germline V gene encodes CDR1 MNHEY and CDR2 SVGAGI. The CDR3: CASMSKGSGANVLTF. The CDR3 DNA reads as TGTGCCAGCATGTCCAAGGGGTCTGGGGCCAACGTCCTGACTTTC.

This clonotype showed up just once. The V call is TRBV10-3, the J call TRBJ2-3, with a tentative D call TRBD2 (5 bases). The germline gives CDR1 ENHRY, CDR2 SYGVKD. The ends were cut back, 4 bases at V and 4 bases at J, with 18 bases in the middle. This CDR3 has 16 residues. The CDR3 nucleotides are TGTGCCATCAGTGCGAGACTAACCCGAGGCGCAGATACGCAGTATTTT. Protein: CAISARLTRGADTQYF.

This clonotype appeared a few times. This sequence joins TRBV19 and TRBJ2-2, with D perhaps TRBD1 or TRBD2 (5 bases each). Germline loops: CDR1 LNHDA, CDR2 SQIVND (reference sequence). The CDR3 has 14 amino acids. V lost 8 bases and J lost 2, with 12 bases in between. CDR3 nucleotides: TGTGCCAGTGCGTCCGGGACCAACACCGGGGAGCTGTTTTTT. It translates to CASASGTNTGELFF. The complete variable domain, with remaining parts taken from reference TRBV19 and TRBJ2-2, reads DGGITQSPKYLFRKEGQNVTLSCEQNLNHDAMYWYRQDPGQGLRLIYYSQIVNDFQKGDIAEGYSVSREKKESFPLTVTSAQKNPTAFYLCASASGTNTGELFFGEGSRLTVL.

This clonotype was seen many times. CDR3 sequence: CASVERGGYTDTQYF. CDR3 bases: TGTGCCAGTGTTGAGCGGGGGGGTTACACAGATACGCAGTATTTT. The gene calls are TRBV7-6 and TRBJ2-3; 10 nucleotides agree with TRBD2. Unmatched junction bases numbered 8, after V lost 9 bases and J lost 2 bases. The CDR3 runs to 15 residues. Germline CDR1 and CDR2: SGHVS and FNYEAQ.